The T cell receptor beta chain under discussion was sequenced for a study of CD8+CD57+ T cells in acquired aplastic anemia. Study-level information: CD4+ and CD8+ cells, once sorted, gave DNA averaging around 3.4 ug.

Previously, flow cytometry had revealed CD8+CD57+ cell expansion in the patients chosen for sequencing. Severe acquired aplastic anemia was present in every patient. This clonotype occurred many times. There are 15 residues in the CDR3. Trimming removed 5 bases from V and 2 bases from J; junction bases left unmatched: 4. Looked up from germline, CDR1 is SNHLY and CDR2 is FYNNEI. Researchers used genomic DNA as the template to profile TCR beta VDJ and CDR3. TCRdb used MiXCR to reprocess the reads, holding one entry per CDR3 protein. The table includes 50,000 or so distinct CDR3 sequences, 55% to 70% detected once.

The sequencing input was sorted CD4+, CD8+, or CD8+CD57+ T cells (not recorded which) from PBMCs. The source of this sequence is a human donor with aplastic anemia. The chain is built from TRBV2 and TRBJ1-5; 9 bases match TRBD1. The CDR3 is CASSSDRGGNQPQHF. CDR3 DNA sequence: TGTGCCAGCAGTTCGGACAGGGGAGGCAATCAGCCCCAGCATTTT. The whole variable domain, remainder taken from reference TRBV2 and TRBJ1-5, is EPEVTQTPSHQVTQMGQEVILRCVPISNHLYFYWYRQILGQKVEFLVSFYNNEISEKSEIFDDQFSVERPDGSNFTLKIRSTKLEDSAMYFCASSSDRGGNQPQHFGDGTRLSIL.